Listed below are T cell receptor beta chains from one sample, sequenced in a study of human T cells and chemical hapten exposure. TCRdb re-called the RACE reads with MiXCR, one entry per CDR3 protein. The repertoire holds 85,000 to 100,000 distinct CDR3 sequences, with 11% as singletons. The sample consisted of whole blood, taken in connection with sensitization to the hapten diphenylcyclopropenone (DPC). The receptors were gathered from a woman in her sixties with alopecia areata. Some clones in this sample may be carry-over from other donors' samples. The CDR3 runs from the conserved cysteine through the conserved F or W. The D gene is left open where the match is weak. Some rows have no size entry. The others give once, few or many, or a class for an expanded clone.

>TRBV2|TRBJ1-1|-|-
TGTGCCATCCCCGGACAGCTGAACACTGAAGCTTTCTTT
CAIPGQLNTEAFF
>TRBV29-1|TRBJ2-7|few|-
TGCAGCGTTGCTGGGGACGGAGCCCTCTACGAGCAGTACTTC
CSVAGDGALYEQYF
>TRBV18|TRBJ1-2|few|-
TGTGCCAGCTCACCACTGCAGGAAGGAGGTTCTTATGGCTACACCTTC
CASSPLQEGGSYGYTF
>TRBV18|TRBJ1-2|-|-
TGTGCCAGCTCACCAGGGGATGGCCACACCTTC
CASSPGDGHTF
>TRBV6-1|TRBJ1-1|many|-
TGTGCCAGCAGTGAGAAGGGCGACACTGAAGCTTTCTTT
CASSEKGDTEAFF
>TRBV10-1|TRBJ1-3|many|TRBD1
TGCGCCAGCAGTGGGACAGGGCCAGAAGGAAACACCATATATTTT
CASSGTGPEGNTIYF
>TRBV13|TRBJ2-7|many|-
TGTGCCAGCAGCTACGGGGGTGGCGAGCAGTACTTC
CASSYGGGEQYF
>TRBV2|TRBJ1-2|many|TRBD1
TGTGCCAGCAGTGATGTTTCGGACAGGACCTATGGCTACACCTTC
CASSDVSDRTYGYTF
>TRBV18|TRBJ2-7|few|TRBD1
TGTGCCAGCTCACAGGGACAGGGGGTTGGCGAGCAGTACTTC
CASSQGQGVGEQYF
>TRBV12-3/TRBV12-4|TRBJ1-2|-|TRBD1
TGTGCCAGCAGCCGCCGTCGGGGGCGGACAGGAGAGTTTGAGAGCTACACCTTC
CASSRRRGRTGEFESYTF
>TRBV7-8|TRBJ2-3|many|-
TGTGCCAGCACCCAACGGGGGGCTAGCACAGATACGCAGTATTTT
CASTQRGASTDTQYF
>TRBV7-2|TRBJ2-7|few|-
TGTGCCAGCAGCCCTAGCTCCGCGGCCTACGAGCAGTACTTC
CASSPSSAAYEQYF
>TRBV18|TRBJ2-7|many|-
TGTGCCAGCTCACCGTCCCGGACCTACGAGCAGTACTTC
CASSPSRTYEQYF
>TRBV6-2/TRBV6-3|TRBJ2-3|few|-
TGTGCCAGCAGTTACAGTGGGTGGAAAGATACGCAGTATTTT
CASSYSGWKDTQYF
>TRBV5-1|TRBJ1-4|few|-
TGCGCCAGCAGCTTGGCCCAGACCGCAACTAATGAAAAACTGTTTTTT
CASSLAQTATNEKLFF
>TRBV13|TRBJ2-7|few|-
TGTGCCAGCAGCCTCCCTGGAACCTACGAGCAGTACTTC
CASSLPGTYEQYF
>TRBV7-2|TRBJ2-3|-|-
TGTGCCAGCAGTCGTACAAACGGAGATACGCAGTATTTT
CASSRTNGDTQYF
>TRBV3-1|TRBJ1-1|-|-
TGTGCCAGCAGCCCCTTAAGTGAGGTCACTGAAGCTTTCTTT
CASSPLSEVTEAFF
>TRBV12-3/TRBV12-4|TRBJ1-5|many|TRBD1
TGTGCCAGCAGCCTACAGGGGGCGGTTAGCAATCAGCCCCAGCATTTT
CASSLQGAVSNQPQHF
>TRBV7-9|TRBJ1-6|-|-
TGTGCCAGCAGCTTAGGTTCCGGGGGTCGGACGGCCCTCCACTTT
CASSLGSGGRTALHF
>TRBV6-5|TRBJ1-4|-|TRBD1
TGTGCCAGCAGCCCAACGACAGGGGGGGATGAAAAACTGTTTTTT
CASSPTTGGDEKLFF
>TRBV11-2|TRBJ2-7|many|-
TGTGCCAGCAGCGTAGCCGGGACTTTCGACTACGAGCAGTACTTC
CASSVAGTFDYEQYF
>TRBV4-2|TRBJ1-3|many|-
TGTGCCAGCAGCCCCCGTCCGGGCGGGGAAAACACCATATATTTT
CASSPRPGGENTIYF
>TRBV12-3/TRBV12-4|TRBJ1-5|few|-
TGTGCCAGCAGTTTTTGGGGGCAGCCCCAGCATTTT
CASSFWGQPQHF
>TRBV25-1|TRBJ2-7|few|TRBD1
TGTGCCAGCAGTGAAGGCAGCTGGGTTGTACCGGAGACAGGGAATCACGAGCAGTACTTC
CASSEGSWVVPETGNHEQYF
>TRBV2|TRBJ2-1|few|TRBD1
TGTGCCAGCAGGCAGGGGGCCTACAATGAGCAGTTCTTC
CASRQGAYNEQFF
>TRBV29-1|TRBJ2-3|few|TRBD1
TGCAGCGTTGAGGGACAGGGGCTCGATACGCAGTATTTT
CSVEGQGLDTQYF
>TRBV5-1|TRBJ1-1|few|TRBD1
TGCGCCAGCAGAGATCAGGGGGCGCGCACTGAAGCTTTCTTT
CASRDQGARTEAFF
>TRBV10-1|TRBJ1-5|few|TRBD1
TGCGCCAGCAGTGATTCAGGGGGAGGTAACAATCAGCCCCAGCATTTT
CASSDSGGGNNQPQHF
>TRBV20-1|TRBJ2-7|once|TRBD2
TGCAGTGCCAGGGATAGCGGGGGAGAGCAGTACTTC
CSARDSGGEQYF
>TRBV5-1|TRBJ2-7|many|TRBD2
TGCGCCAGCAGCTTGCCCGGGACTAGCGGCATCTCCTACGAGCAGTACTTC
CASSLPGTSGISYEQYF
>TRBV12-2|TRBJ2-7|-|-
TGTGCAAGTCGCTTGACTCAGGACTACGAGCAGTACTTC
CASRLTQDYEQYF
>TRBV20-1|TRBJ2-7|few|-
TGCAGTGCTCTACCGGGACACCTCTACGAGCAGTACTTC
CSALPGHLYEQYF
>TRBV7-8|TRBJ1-2|-|TRBD1
TGTGCCAGCAGCTTTGAAAGGGGGCTAGGGCGCGGCTACACCTTC
CASSFERGLGRGYTF
>TRBV20-1|TRBJ1-2|few|TRBD1
TGCAGTGCTAGAGATCTCAGGACAGGGACCTATGGCTACACCTTC
CSARDLRTGTYGYTF
>TRBV27|TRBJ1-1|-|-
TGTGCCAGCAGGGGGCCAAACACTGAAGCTTTCTTT
CASRGPNTEAFF
>TRBV7-3|TRBJ2-5|many|-
TGTGCCAGCAGCTTAAACGGCGGAGAAGAGACCCAGTACTTC
CASSLNGGEETQYF
>TRBV4-2|TRBJ2-5|-|TRBD1
TGTGCCAGCAGCCAAGATCGGGACAGGGGTAGTGGGCAAGAGACCCAGTACTTC
CASSQDRDRGSGQETQYF
>TRBV7-2|TRBJ1-1|many|TRBD1
TGTGCCAGCAGCCCCTGGGCAGGGGGCAGGAGCACTGAAGCTTTCTTT
CASSPWAGGRSTEAFF
>TRBV5-1|TRBJ2-5|few|TRBD1
TGCGCCAGCAGCAGGGGACAGCGCCTAGGGGGGACCCAGTACTTC
CASSRGQRLGGTQYF
>TRBV20-1|TRBJ1-1|-|-
TGCAGTGCGCCAGAAGGGCGGTGGACCGAAGCTTTCTTT
CSAPEGRWTEAFF
>TRBV7-6|TRBJ2-7|few|-
TGTGCCAGCAGCTTAACAGCAACCTACGAGCAGTACTTC
CASSLTATYEQYF